A single sample is the source of the 9 T cell receptor beta chains below, sequenced in a study of blood T cell repertoires in COVID-19. Libraries were prepared by immunoSEQ multiplex PCR; TCRdb keeps only in-frame clonotypes and omits some of them. The data hold roughly 250,000 clones, with approximately 87% observed a single time. Input material: peripheral blood. The receptors shown here come from a human donor in a cohort sampled during active COVID-19.

In its sample, this clone was seen a few times. The genes are TRBV6-5 and TRBJ1-2; 11 nucleotides agree with TRBD1. The length of the CDR3 is 14 residues. Germline trimming cut 6 bases from V and 4 bases from J; bases unmatched to any gene: 4. Germline CDR1 and CDR2: MNHEY and SVGAGI. The CDR3 sequence is CASRLDRGLYGYTF. CDR3 nucleotide sequence: TGTGCCAGCAGGTTGGACAGGGGGCTCTATGGCTACACCTTC.

This chain uses TRBV14 with TRBJ2-1, with 10 bases aligning to TRBD2. The CDR3 has 15 residues. Germline assignment: CDR1 SGHDN and CDR2 FVKESK. V lost 1 base to trimming and J lost 8 bases; unmatched junction nucleotides: 5. CDR3 nucleotides: TGTGCCAGCAGCCAAGCCAGCGGGGGGGCATATGAGCAGTTCTTC. This gives the protein CASSQASGGAYEQFF. Filled out from reference TRBV14 and TRBJ2-1, the complete variable domain reads EAGVTQFPSHSVIEKGQTVTLRCDPISGHDNLYWYRRVMGKEIKFLLHFVKESKQDESGMPNNRFLAERTGGTYSTLKVQPAELEDSGVYFCASSQASGGAYEQFFGPGTRLTVL.

Details on this clone: One junction end disagrees with the germline gene, perhaps due to a read error. This chain connects TRBV5-1 to TRBJ2-3; 10 bases are shared with TRBD2. There are 15 residues in the CDR3. CDR1 and CDR2 from the germline V gene are SGHRS and YFSETQ. The DNA of the CDR3 is TGCGCCAGCAGCTTGGAACTAGCGGGACCAGAGACGCAGTATTTT. Amino acid sequence: CASSLELAGPETQYF.

This CDR3 is CASSILGDDYGYTF. CDR3 in DNA: TGTGCCAGTAGTATCCTCGGGGATGACTATGGCTACACCTTC. The rearrangement links TRBV19 to TRBJ1-2, with unresolved D. The CDR3 has 14 residues. Deletions cut 3 bases from V and 3 bases from J, with 11 bases between. Germline V gene data show CDR1 as LNHDA and CDR2 as SQIVND (reference sequence).

This rearrangement joins TRBV27 to TRBJ1-2, with TRBD1 as a possible D gene (5 bases). Germline V CDR1 and CDR2: MNHEY, SMNVEV (reference sequence). The CDR3 runs 15 residues. Trimming pared 0 bases from V and 3 bases from J, leaving 11 bases between. The CDR3 bases are TGTGCCAGCAGTTTATCGATAAGCAGGGACTATGGCTACACCTTC. Its protein is CASSLSISRDYGYTF.

About this clone itself: In the same sample, other DNA sequences code for this CDR3. The CDR3 bases are TGTGCCAGCTCACCACAGGGGGTGAACACTGAAGCTTTCTTT. Protein sequence: CASSPQGVNTEAFF. This rearrangement joins TRBV18 to TRBJ1-1; D possibly corresponds to TRBD1 (6 bases). Trimming took 1 base from V and 0 from J, leaving 6 bases between them. The germline V gene has CDR1 KGHSH and CDR2 LQKENI. This CDR3 has 14 residues.

The chain links TRBV2 to TRBJ2-3, with 9 bases fitting TRBD1. This CDR3 is built from 13 residues. The germline gives CDR1 SNHLY, CDR2 FYNNEI. With 5 bases clipped from V and 5 bases from J, the junction kept 2 bases outside the gene matches. Written as DNA, the CDR3 is TGTGCCAGCAGTTACAGGGGGCAAGATACGCAGTATTTT. This gives the protein CASSYRGQDTQYF.

V usage is TRBV18 and J usage is TRBJ1-1, with 7 bases identical to TRBD1. The V gene end was trimmed by 10 bases and the J gene end by 8 bases; junction bases not matched to a gene: 10. The germline V gene has CDR1 KGHSH and CDR2 LQKENI. CDR3 size: 12 residues. The chain's CDR3 is CATTTATGEAFF. The CDR3 region has the DNA TGTGCCACAACGACTGCGACAGGGGAAGCTTTCTTT.

This clone was found once. The J gene is TRBJ2-1, the V gene TRBV3-1 (or the pseudogene TRBV3-2); 11 bases fit TRBD2. Germline lookup yields CDR1 LGHDT and CDR2 YNNKEL (reference sequence). The junction had 8 bases not matched to a gene; V was cut back by 2 bases and J by 5 bases. The CDR3 has 17 residues. The CDR3 reads CASSQPKLAGAHNEQFF. CDR3 bases: TGTGCCAGCAGCCAACCGAAACTAGCGGGGGCCCACAATGAGCAGTTCTTC.